Presented here are 13 T cell receptor beta chains from one specimen sequenced in a study of blood T cell repertoires in COVID-19. Profiling relied on immunoSEQ multiplex PCR, and the TCRdb table lists in-frame clones only, not all of them. The sample lists approximately 230,000 clones; 88% were seen once. The sample comprised peripheral blood. The receptors shown here come from a woman younger than 45 with COVID-19, enrolled during active disease.

This clone is a singleton in its sample. The chain joins TRBV6-1 to TRBJ2-4; 10 bases map to TRBD2. J gave up 6 bases and V 3 bases, and 5 bases lay outside the gene matches. CDR3 length: 15 residues. Germline V gene sequence: CDR1 MNHNS, CDR2 SASEGT. The CDR3 protein is CASSEIASGGNIQYF. CDR3 sequence (DNA): TGTGCCAGCAGTGAGATCGCTAGCGGGGGAAACATTCAGTACTTC.

The rearrangement uses TRBV27 and TRBJ1-1; D is undetermined. CDR1 and CDR2 (germline): MNHEY, SMNVEV (reference sequence). The CDR3 has 13 amino acids. V lost 7 bases to trimming and J lost 4 bases, with 13 bases between them. CDR3 in amino acids: CASKTQAATEAFF. The CDR3 DNA follows: TGTGCCAGCAAAACCCAGGCCGCCACTGAAGCTTTCTTT.

The rearrangement joins TRBV28 to TRBJ2-6; D is possibly TRBD1 (5 bases). Germline assignment: CDR1 MDHEN and CDR2 SYDVKM. The length of the CDR3 is 15 residues. Trimming pared 5 bases from V and 0 bases from J, leaving 8 bases between. The CDR3 loop reads CASSTRGSGANVLTF. In DNA, the CDR3 is TGTGCCAGCAGTACAAGGGGCTCTGGGGCCAACGTCCTGACTTTC.

This clone has only one observation. The genes are TRBV28 and TRBJ1-1, with TRBD1 matching 7 bases. Germline V lookup: CDR1 MDHEN, CDR2 SYDVKM. The J segment lost 8 bases and the V segment lost 6 bases, leaving 9 bases of the junction unmatched. This CDR3 is 13 amino acids long. As DNA, the CDR3 is TGTGCCAGCAGGGTCTCGCAGACAGGGGAAGCTTTCTTT. This gives the protein CASRVSQTGEAFF. The full variable domain, its missing parts supplied by reference TRBV28 and TRBJ1-1, is DVKVTQSSRYLVKRTGEKVFLECVQDMDHENMFWYRQDPGLGLRLIYFSYDVKMKEKGDIPEGYSVSREKKERFSLILESASTNQTSMYLCASRVSQTGEAFFGQGTRLTVV.

This chain connects TRBV7-9 to TRBJ1-3; D perhaps matches TRBD1 (5 bases). The CDR3 runs 14 residues. The V end was cut by 6 bases, the J end by 0 bases, with 9 bases between. From germline, CDR1 is SEHNR and CDR2 FQNEAQ (reference sequence). CDR3 DNA: TGTGCCAGCAGTCGGGGGGGCTCTGGAAACACCATATATTTT. It yields the protein CASSRGGSGNTIYF.

J is TRBJ2-7 and V is TRBV28; perhaps TRBD1 as D (6 bases). The CDR3 runs to 13 residues. Deletions cut 6 bases from V and 5 bases from J, with 14 bases between. Germline V CDR1 and CDR2: MDHEN, SYDVKM. CDR3 in DNA: TGTGCCAGCAGCCCGTACAGGGTACACGAGCAGTACTTC. Its translation is CASSPYRVHEQYF.

The gene calls are TRBV7-2 and TRBJ1-5, with D unresolved. Germline CDR1 is SGHTA and CDR2 is FQGNSA. The CDR3 length is 13 residues. Trimming stripped 5 bases from V and 4 bases from J, with 9 bases between. CDR3 amino acids: CASSDNLNQPQHF. The DNA for the CDR3 is TGTGCCAGCAGCGATAACTTAAATCAGCCCCAGCATTTT.

The chain recombines TRBV20-1 with TRBJ1-2; TRBD1 agrees at 7 bases. With V trimmed by 5 bases and J by 7 bases, 1 base remained unmatched. CDR1 DFQATT and CDR2 SNEGSKA come from the germline V gene (reference sequence). The CDR3 totals 10 residues. CDR3 DNA sequence: TGCAGTGCTTACAGGGGTGGCTACACCTTC. This encodes CSAYRGGYTF.

Concerning this clone: At the DNA level, this CDR3 is encoded by other sequences in the same sample as well. The V and J genes are TRBV7-2 and TRBJ2-5; 9 bases align to TRBD1. Germline loops: CDR1 SGHTA, CDR2 FQGNSA. Unmatched junction bases numbered 3, after V lost 3 bases and J lost 4 bases. The CDR3 loop spans 14 amino acids. CDR3: CASSLDRGRETQYF. The CDR3 region has the DNA TGTGCCAGCAGCTTGGACAGGGGCCGAGAGACCCAGTACTTC. The whole variable domain, filled in from reference TRBV7-2 and TRBJ2-5, reads GAGVSQSPSNKVTEKGKDVELRCDPISGHTALYWYRQSLGQGLEFLIYFQGNSAPDKSGLPSDRFSAERTGGSVSTLTIQRTQQEDSAVYLCASSLDRGRETQYFGPGTRLLVL.

CDR3 coding DNA: TGTGCCATCAGCGGGACAGGGAATAACTATGGCTACACCTTC. Its protein product is CAISGTGNNYGYTF. The rearrangement joins TRBV10-3 to TRBJ1-2, with 9 bases lining up with TRBD1. The CDR3 covers 14 residues. Trimming at V came to 6 bases and at J to 1 base, leaving 3 bases not matched to a gene. The germline V gene has CDR1 ENHRY and CDR2 SYGVKD.

Only one count was recorded for this clone. The rearrangement uses TRBV29-1 and TRBJ2-5, with D perhaps matching TRBD2 (6 bases). The CDR3 contains 13 residues. Germline CDR1 reads SQVTM; CDR2 reads ANQGSEA. V lost 8 bases to trimming and J lost 0 bases, with 13 bases between them. The CDR3 nucleotides are TGCAGCTTCGAAGGGGACTACCAAGAGACCCAGTACTTC. The encoded protein is CSFEGDYQETQYF.

This clone was recorded once. The chain couples TRBV9 to TRBJ2-3; 14 positions agree with TRBD2. Germline lookup yields CDR1 SGDLS and CDR2 YYNGEE. This CDR3 comprises 17 residues. Trimming at V came to 2 bases and at J to 8 bases, leaving 10 bases not matched to a gene. CDR3 DNA: TGTGCCAGCAGCGTCACGACTAGCGGGAGGGCCGGTAGTACGCAGTATTTT. It translates to CASSVTTSGRAGSTQYF.

The rearrangement uses TRBV13 and TRBJ2-5; 8 nucleotides agree with TRBD1. The CDR3 is made up of 13 amino acids. Germline V lookup: CDR1 PRHDT, CDR2 FYEKMQ (reference sequence). Germline trimming cut 6 bases from V and 5 bases from J; bases unmatched to any gene: 5. The CDR3 region has the DNA TGTGCCAGCAGTTCGACAGGGGCGGAGACCCAGTACTTC. Protein: CASSSTGAETQYF.